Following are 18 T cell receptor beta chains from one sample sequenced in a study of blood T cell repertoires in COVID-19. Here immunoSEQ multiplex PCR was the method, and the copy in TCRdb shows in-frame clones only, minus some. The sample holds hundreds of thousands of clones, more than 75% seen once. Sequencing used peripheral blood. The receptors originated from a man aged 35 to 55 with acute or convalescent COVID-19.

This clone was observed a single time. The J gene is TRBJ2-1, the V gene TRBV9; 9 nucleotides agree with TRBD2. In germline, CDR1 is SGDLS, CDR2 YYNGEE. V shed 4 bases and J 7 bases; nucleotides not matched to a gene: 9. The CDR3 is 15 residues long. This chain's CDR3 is CASSNSGGYTNEQFF. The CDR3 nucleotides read TGTGCCAGCAGCAATAGCGGGGGATATACAAATGAGCAGTTCTTC.

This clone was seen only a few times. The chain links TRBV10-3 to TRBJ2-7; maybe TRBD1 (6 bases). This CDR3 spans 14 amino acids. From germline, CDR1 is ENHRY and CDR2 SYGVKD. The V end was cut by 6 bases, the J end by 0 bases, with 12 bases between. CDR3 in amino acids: CAISPGQISYEQYF. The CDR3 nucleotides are TGTGCCATCAGCCCCGGACAGATCTCCTACGAGCAGTACTTC.

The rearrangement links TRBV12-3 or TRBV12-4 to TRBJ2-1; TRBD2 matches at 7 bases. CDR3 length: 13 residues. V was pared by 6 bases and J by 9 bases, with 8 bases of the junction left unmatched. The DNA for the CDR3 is TGTGCCAGCAGCCCCTCGGGGGAGGGTGAGCAGTTCTTC. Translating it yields CASSPSGEGEQFF.

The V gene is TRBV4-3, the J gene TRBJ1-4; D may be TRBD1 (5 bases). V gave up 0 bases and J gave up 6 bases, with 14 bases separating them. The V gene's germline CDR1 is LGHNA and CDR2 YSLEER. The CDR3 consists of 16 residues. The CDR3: CASSQDSNWGDEKLFF. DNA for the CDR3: TGCGCCAGCAGCCAAGATAGCAATTGGGGGGATGAAAAACTGTTTTTT.

The CDR3 protein is CASSQPLAGGLYEQYF. As DNA, the CDR3 is TGTGCCAGCAGCCAACCTTTAGCGGGGGGGCTGTACGAGCAGTACTTC. The chain couples TRBV11-2 to TRBJ2-7; 11 bases match TRBD2. Germline V gene lookup returns CDR1 SGHAT and CDR2 FQNNGV. This CDR3 is built from 16 residues. J was trimmed by 4 bases and V by 5 bases; bases with no gene match: 10.

CDR3 loop: CASSGVFTTGNNEQFF. CDR3 in DNA: TGTGCCAGCAGTGGAGTTTTTACTACGGGGAACAATGAGCAGTTCTTC. This sequence joins TRBV6-4 and TRBJ2-1; a possible D gene is TRBD2 (5 bases). Trimming left V 4 bases short and J 5 bases short, with 18 bases between. Germline loops: CDR1 MRHNA, CDR2 SNTAGT. This CDR3 is built from 16 residues.

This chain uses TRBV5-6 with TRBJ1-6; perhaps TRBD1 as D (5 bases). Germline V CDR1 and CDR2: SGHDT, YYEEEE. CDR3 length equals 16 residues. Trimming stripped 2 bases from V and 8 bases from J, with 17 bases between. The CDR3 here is CASSFGPGNSDSPLHF. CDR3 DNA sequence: TGTGCCAGCAGCTTCGGTCCAGGGAATTCGGATTCACCCCTCCACTTT.

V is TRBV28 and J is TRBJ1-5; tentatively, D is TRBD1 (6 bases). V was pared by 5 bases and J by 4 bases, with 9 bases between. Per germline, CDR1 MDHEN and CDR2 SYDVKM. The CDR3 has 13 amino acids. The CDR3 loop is CASSTQGNQPQHF. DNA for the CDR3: TGTGCCAGCAGTACACAGGGAAATCAGCCCCAGCATTTT.

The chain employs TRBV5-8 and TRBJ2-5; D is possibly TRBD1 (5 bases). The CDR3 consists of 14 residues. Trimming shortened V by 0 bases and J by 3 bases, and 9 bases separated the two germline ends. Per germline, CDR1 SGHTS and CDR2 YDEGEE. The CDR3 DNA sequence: TGTGCCAGCAGCTTGGGCAGGGCGAAAGAGACCCAGTACTTC. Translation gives CASSLGRAKETQYF.

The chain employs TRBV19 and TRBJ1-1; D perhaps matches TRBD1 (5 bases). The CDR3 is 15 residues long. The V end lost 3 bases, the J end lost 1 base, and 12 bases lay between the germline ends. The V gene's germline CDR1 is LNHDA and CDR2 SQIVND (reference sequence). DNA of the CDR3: TGTGCCAGTAGTATCATCGGAACAGGGAACACTGAAGCTTTCTTT. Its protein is CASSIIGTGNTEAFF.

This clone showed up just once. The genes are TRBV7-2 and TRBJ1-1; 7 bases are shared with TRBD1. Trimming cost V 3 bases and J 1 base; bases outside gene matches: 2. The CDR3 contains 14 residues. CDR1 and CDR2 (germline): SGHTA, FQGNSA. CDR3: CASSLSGGNTEAFF. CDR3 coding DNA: TGTGCCAGCAGCTTGTCAGGGGGGAACACTGAAGCTTTCTTT.

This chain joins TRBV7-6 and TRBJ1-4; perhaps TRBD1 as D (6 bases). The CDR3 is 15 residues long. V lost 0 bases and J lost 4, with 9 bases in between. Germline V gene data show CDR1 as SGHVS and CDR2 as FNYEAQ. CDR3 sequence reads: CASSLAGALNEKLFF. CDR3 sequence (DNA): TGTGCCAGCAGCTTAGCGGGGGCCCTTAATGAAAAACTGTTTTTT.

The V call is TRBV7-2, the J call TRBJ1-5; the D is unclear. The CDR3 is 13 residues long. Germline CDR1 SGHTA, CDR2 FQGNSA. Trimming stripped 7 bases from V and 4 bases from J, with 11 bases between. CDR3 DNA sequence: TGTGCCAGCACCCCGTCTTTTAATCAGCCCCAGCATTTT. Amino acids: CASTPSFNQPQHF.

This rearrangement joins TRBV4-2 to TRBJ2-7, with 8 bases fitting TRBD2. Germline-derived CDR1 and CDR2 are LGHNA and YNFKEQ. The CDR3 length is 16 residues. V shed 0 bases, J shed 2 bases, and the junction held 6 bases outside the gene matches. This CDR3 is CASSQEGAGATYEQYF. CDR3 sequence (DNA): TGTGCCAGCAGCCAAGAAGGAGCGGGGGCCACCTACGAGCAGTACTTC.

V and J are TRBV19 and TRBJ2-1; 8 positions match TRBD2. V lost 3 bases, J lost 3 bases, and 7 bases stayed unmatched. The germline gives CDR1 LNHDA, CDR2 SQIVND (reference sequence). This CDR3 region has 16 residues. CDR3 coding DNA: TGTGCCAGTAGTATTTGGAACGGGGGGGGCTACAATGAGCAGTTCTTC. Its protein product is CASSIWNGGGYNEQFF.

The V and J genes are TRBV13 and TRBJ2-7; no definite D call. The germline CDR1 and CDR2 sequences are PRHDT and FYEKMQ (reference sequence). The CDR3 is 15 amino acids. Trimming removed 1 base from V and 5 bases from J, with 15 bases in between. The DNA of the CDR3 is TGTGCCAGCAGCTTAGCGCGCGTTAAGTTGAACGAGCAGTACTTC. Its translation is CASSLARVKLNEQYF.

CDR3 DNA sequence: TGTGCCAGCTCACCAGACATACAACAGGCTAGCGGAAAAAACTTGCAGCCGATAGTCCACGAGCAGTACTTC. Its protein is CASSPDIQQASGKNLQPIVHEQYF. The chain links TRBV18 to TRBJ2-7; 7 bases match TRBD2. Germline-derived CDR1 and CDR2 are KGHSH and LQKENI. The CDR3 is 24 amino acids. J was trimmed by 5 bases and V by 2 bases; bases with no gene match: 36.

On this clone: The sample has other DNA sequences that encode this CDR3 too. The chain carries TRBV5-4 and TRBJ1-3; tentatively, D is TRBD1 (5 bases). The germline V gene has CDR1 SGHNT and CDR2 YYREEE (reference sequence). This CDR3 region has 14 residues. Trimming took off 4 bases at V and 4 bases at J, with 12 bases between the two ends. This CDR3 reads CASSSRGSGNTIYF. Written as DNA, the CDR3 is TGTGCCAGCAGCAGTAGGGGATCCGGAAACACCATATATTTT.